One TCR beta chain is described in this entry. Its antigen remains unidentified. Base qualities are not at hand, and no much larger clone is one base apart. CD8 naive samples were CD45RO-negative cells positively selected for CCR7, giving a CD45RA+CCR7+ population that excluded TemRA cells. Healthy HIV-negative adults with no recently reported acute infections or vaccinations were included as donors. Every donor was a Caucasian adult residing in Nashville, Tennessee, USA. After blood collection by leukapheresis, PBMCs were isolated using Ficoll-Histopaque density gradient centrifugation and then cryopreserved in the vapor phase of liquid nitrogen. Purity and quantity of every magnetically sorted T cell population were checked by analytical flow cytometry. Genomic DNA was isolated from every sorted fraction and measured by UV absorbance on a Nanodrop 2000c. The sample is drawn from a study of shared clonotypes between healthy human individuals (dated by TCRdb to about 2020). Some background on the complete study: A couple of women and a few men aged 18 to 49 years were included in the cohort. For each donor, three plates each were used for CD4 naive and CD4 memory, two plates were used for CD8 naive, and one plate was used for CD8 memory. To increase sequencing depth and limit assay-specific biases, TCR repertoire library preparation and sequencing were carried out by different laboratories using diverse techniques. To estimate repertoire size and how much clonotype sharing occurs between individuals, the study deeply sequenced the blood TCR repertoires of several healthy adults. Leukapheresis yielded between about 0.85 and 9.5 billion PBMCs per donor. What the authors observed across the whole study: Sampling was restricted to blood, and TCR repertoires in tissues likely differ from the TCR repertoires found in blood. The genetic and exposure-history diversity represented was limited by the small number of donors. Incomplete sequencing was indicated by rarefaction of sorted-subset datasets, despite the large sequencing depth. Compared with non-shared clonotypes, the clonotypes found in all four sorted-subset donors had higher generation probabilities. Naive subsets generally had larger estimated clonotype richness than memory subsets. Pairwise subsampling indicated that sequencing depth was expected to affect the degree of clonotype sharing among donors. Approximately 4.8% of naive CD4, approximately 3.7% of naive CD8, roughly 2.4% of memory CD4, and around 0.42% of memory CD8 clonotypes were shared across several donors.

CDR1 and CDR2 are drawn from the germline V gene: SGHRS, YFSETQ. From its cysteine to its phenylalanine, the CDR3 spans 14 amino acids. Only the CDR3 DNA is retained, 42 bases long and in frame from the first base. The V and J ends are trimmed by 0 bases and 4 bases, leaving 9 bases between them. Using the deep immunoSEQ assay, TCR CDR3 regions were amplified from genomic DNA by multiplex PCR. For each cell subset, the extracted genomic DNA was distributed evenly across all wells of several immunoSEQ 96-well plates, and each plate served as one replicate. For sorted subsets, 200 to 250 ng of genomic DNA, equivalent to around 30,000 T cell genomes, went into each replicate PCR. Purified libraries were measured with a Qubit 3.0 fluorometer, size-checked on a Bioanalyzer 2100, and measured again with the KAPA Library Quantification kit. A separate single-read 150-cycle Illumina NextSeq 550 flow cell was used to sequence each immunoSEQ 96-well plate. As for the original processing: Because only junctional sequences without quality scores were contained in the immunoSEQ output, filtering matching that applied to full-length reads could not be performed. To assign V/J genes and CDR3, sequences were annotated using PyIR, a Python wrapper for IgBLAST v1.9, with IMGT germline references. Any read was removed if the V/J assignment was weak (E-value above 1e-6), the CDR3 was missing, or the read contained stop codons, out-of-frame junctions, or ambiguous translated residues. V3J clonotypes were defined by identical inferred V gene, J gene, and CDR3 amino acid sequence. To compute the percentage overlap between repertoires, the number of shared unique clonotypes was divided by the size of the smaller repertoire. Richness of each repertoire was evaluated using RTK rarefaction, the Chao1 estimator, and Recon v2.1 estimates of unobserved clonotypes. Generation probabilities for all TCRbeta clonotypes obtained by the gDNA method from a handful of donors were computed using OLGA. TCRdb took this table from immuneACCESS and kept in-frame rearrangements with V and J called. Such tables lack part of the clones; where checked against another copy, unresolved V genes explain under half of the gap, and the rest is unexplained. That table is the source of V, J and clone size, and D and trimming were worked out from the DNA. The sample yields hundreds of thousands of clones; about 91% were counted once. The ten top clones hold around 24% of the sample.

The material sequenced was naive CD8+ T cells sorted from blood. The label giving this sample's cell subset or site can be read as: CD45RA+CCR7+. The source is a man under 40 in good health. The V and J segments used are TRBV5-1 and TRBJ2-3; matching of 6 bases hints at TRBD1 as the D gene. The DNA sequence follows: TGCGCCAGCAGCTTGGTTGAGGGGGCAGATACGCAGTATTTT. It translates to CASSLVEGADTQYF.